This T cell receptor (beta chain) was recorded in a study of cytomegalovirus exposure and HLA in healthy donors. Study-wide points: It was 164 TCR beta chains that were listed as cytomegalovirus-associated. Roughly uniform sequencing depth across donors was assumed, possibly incorrectly.

Turning to this clone: Its antigen is currently unknown.

Germline CDR1 PRHDT, CDR2 FYEKMQ (reference sequence). Trimming pared 4 bases from V and 9 bases from J, leaving 13 bases between. This CDR3 has 13 amino acids. In the PCR, 60 Vbeta and 13 Jbeta primers were used. The repertoire was sequenced with immunoSEQ multiplex PCR; TCRdb's copy has only in-frame clones and lacks some. The data show about 70,000 clones, with 86% seen just once and roughly 2% held by the top ten. The sample consisted of PBMCs. This TCR came from a woman aged 25 to 45 in good health and CMV-seronegative. This chain joins TRBV13 and TRBJ2-1; weak D call: TRBD2 (6 bases). In DNA form, the CDR3 reads TGTGCCAGCAGCTCACGACTTAGCGGTGAGCAGTTCTTC. Residues: CASSSRLSGEQFF.